This entry lists 27 T cell receptor beta chains sequenced from one sample in a study of OX40 agonist ivuxolimab in advanced cancers. Data came from immunoSEQ multiplex PCR; TCRdb stores just in-frame clones and leaves some out. The sample has some 43,000 clones, more than 70% seen once; the top ten hold around 0.63%. The material sequenced was CD4+ or CD8+ T cells sorted from blood, taken in a trial of the OX40 agonist ivuxolimab. The receptors stem from an adult with an advanced solid tumor such as melanoma, head and neck, liver or kidney cancer.

In DNA form, the CDR3 reads TGCGCCAGCAGCTTTGTCCAGGGGGCCGCAGGAGAAAAACTGTTTTTT. Its translation is CASSFVQGAAGEKLFF. The chain is built from TRBV5-1 and TRBJ1-4, with TRBD1 identical over 8 bases. The germline gives CDR1 SGHRS, CDR2 YFSETQ. This CDR3 has 16 amino acids. V lost 2 bases, J lost 8 bases, and 11 bases stayed unmatched.

This clone was recorded once. V is TRBV7-9 and J is TRBJ2-4; 14 bases map to TRBD2. The germline V gene has CDR1 SEHNR and CDR2 FQNEAQ (reference sequence). The CDR3 is 17 amino acids. Losses at the gene ends were 4 bases for V and 5 bases for J; bases not matched to a gene: 7. CDR3 loop: CASSYGLAGGRENIQYF. The CDR3 DNA reads TGTGCCAGCAGCTATGGACTAGCGGGGGGCAGGGAAAACATTCAGTACTTC. Full variable domain (rest looked up from reference TRBV7-9 and TRBJ2-4): DTGVSQNPRHKITKRGQNVTFRCDPISEHNRLYWYRQTLGQGPEFLTYFQNEAQLEKSRLLSDRFSAERPKGSFSTLEIQRTEQGDSAMYLCASSYGLAGGRENIQYFGAGTRLSVL.

The chain carries TRBV5-1 and TRBJ2-2; TRBD1 might be the D (6 bases). V was pared by 0 bases and J by 3 bases, with 9 bases between. This CDR3 has 15 residues. CDR1 is SGHRS, CDR2 YFSETQ, per germline. The chain's CDR3 is CASSLDRADTGELFF. The CDR3 DNA sequence: TGCGCCAGCAGCTTGGACAGGGCGGACACCGGGGAGCTGTTTTTT.

The chain has TRBV6-1 and TRBJ2-7; D unclear. Deletions cut 7 bases from V and 6 bases from J, with 19 bases between. Looked up from germline, CDR1 is MNHNS and CDR2 is SASEGT. The CDR3 contains 14 residues. The CDR3 reads CASTISRVIGEQYF. DNA of the CDR3: TGTGCCAGCACCATTAGTCGGGTTATCGGCGAGCAGTACTTC.

The rearrangement uses TRBV11-3 and TRBJ2-5, with 9 bases identical to TRBD1. Germline V lookup: CDR1 SGHNT, CDR2 YENEEA. There are 17 residues in the CDR3. The V and J ends lost 2 bases and 5 bases, in that order; junction bases with no gene match: 12. CDR3 DNA sequence: TGTGCCAGCAGCTTACACTCGTCGGGACAGGGATTTGAGACCCAGTACTTC. The encoded protein is CASSLHSSGQGFETQYF.

This clone was seen once. CDR3: CASSEGRAANTGELFF. CDR3 bases: TGTGCCAGCAGTGAGGGCAGGGCTGCGAACACCGGGGAGCTGTTTTTT. The chain uses TRBV25-1 and TRBJ2-2, with D possibly being TRBD1 (5 bases). CDR3 length: 16 residues. In germline, CDR1 is MGHDK, CDR2 SYGVNS. V was shortened by 3 bases and J by 0 bases, with 11 bases between the two germline ends.

V gene TRBV4-2 combines with J gene TRBJ1-6, with 9 positions matching TRBD1. The CDR3 has 16 amino acids. Germline V gene sequence: CDR1 LGHNA, CDR2 YNFKEQ. The ends lost 4 bases at V and 7 bases at J; junction bases unmatched: 8. The CDR3 bases are TGTGCCAGCAGCCGGACTATTGGGACAGGGAATTCACCCCTCCACTTT. It codes for CASSRTIGTGNSPLHF.

V and J are TRBV5-1 and TRBJ1-2; D is uncertain. Germline assignment: CDR1 SGHRS and CDR2 YFSETQ. The CDR3 sequence is 14 residues long. Trimming cost V 0 bases and J 2 bases, with 8 bases left between them. CDR3 in amino acids: CASSLEFRNYGYTF. The CDR3 DNA reads TGCGCCAGCAGCTTGGAATTTCGGAACTATGGCTACACCTTC.

The chain joins TRBV7-6 to TRBJ1-1; 10 bases fit TRBD1. Germline loops: CDR1 SGHVS, CDR2 FNYEAQ. The CDR3 sequence is 17 residues long. Trimming removed 1 base from V and 4 bases from J; junction bases left unmatched: 9. The CDR3 region has the DNA TGTGCCAGCAGCTTAGGAGGACAGGGGGGAGGTAGCACTGAAGCTTTCTTT. This gives the protein CASSLGGQGGGSTEAFF.

The rearrangement links TRBV27 to TRBJ2-2, with 8 bases fitting TRBD1. The V gene end was trimmed by 2 bases and the J gene end by 5 bases; junction bases not matched to a gene: 4. CDR1 and CDR2 from the germline V gene are MNHEY and SMNVEV (reference sequence). The CDR3 has 15 residues. The CDR3 sequence: CASSLGTGWTGELFF. DNA of the CDR3: TGTGCCAGCAGTTTAGGGACAGGCTGGACCGGGGAGCTGTTTTTT.

V usage is TRBV11-2 and J usage is TRBJ2-1, with TRBD2 matching over 9 bases. V trimming: 4 bases; J trimming: 6 bases; junction bases outside the gene matches: 10. Per germline, CDR1 SGHAT and CDR2 FQNNGV. The CDR3 consists of 16 residues. CDR3 sequence reads: CASSSTSAGGGNEQFF. The CDR3 nucleotides read TGTGCCAGCAGCTCCACGTCGGCGGGGGGGGGCAATGAGCAGTTCTTC.

The chain carries TRBV11-3 and TRBJ2-3; the D gene could be TRBD1 or TRBD2 (5 bases each). V lost 3 bases to trimming and J lost 7 bases, with 14 bases between them. This CDR3 is built from 14 residues. Germline V gene sequence: CDR1 SGHNT, CDR2 YENEEA. The CDR3 nucleotides are TGTGCCAGCAGCTTCGGGACCCGATGGAATACGCAGTATTTT. It specifies CASSFGTRWNTQYF.

The CDR3 bases are TGTGCCAGCAGTGGGTTTGATCAGCCCCAGCATTTT. As protein: CASSGFDQPQHF. This chain uses TRBV2 with TRBJ1-5, with D uncertain. V lost 4 bases and J 5 bases, leaving 6 bases between the germline ends. CDR3 size: 12 residues. Looked up from germline, CDR1 is SNHLY and CDR2 is FYNNEI.

This rearrangement joins TRBV6-5 to TRBJ1-1; D remains unclear. The CDR3 has 13 residues. Germline lookup yields CDR1 MNHEY and CDR2 SVGAGI. V lost 2 bases to trimming and J lost 1 base, with 5 bases between them. The CDR3 loop is CASSYAENTEAFF. CDR3 in DNA: TGTGCCAGCAGTTACGCAGAGAACACTGAAGCTTTCTTT.

This clone has only one observation. The rearrangement uses TRBV29-1 and TRBJ2-6; the match to TRBD2 covers 8 bases. V shed 4 bases and J 0 bases; nucleotides not matched to a gene: 2. This CDR3 spans 15 amino acids. Germline loops: CDR1 SQVTM, CDR2 ANQGSEA. The CDR3 loop reads CSVAREGSGANVLTF. The DNA of the CDR3 is TGCAGCGTTGCCCGGGAGGGCTCTGGGGCCAACGTCCTGACTTTC. Full variable domain (remainder filled in from reference TRBV29-1 and TRBJ2-6): SAVISQKPSRDICQRGTSLTIQCQVDSQVTMMFWYRQQPGQSLTLIATANQGSEATYESGFVIDKFPISRPNLTFSTLTVSNMSPEDSSIYLCSVAREGSGANVLTFGAGSRLTVL.

J is TRBJ1-4 and V is TRBV11-3; the D is unclear. The CDR3 is 14 amino acids. V was trimmed by 5 bases and J by 8 bases, leaving 15 bases between them. Per the germline V gene, CDR1 is SGHNT and CDR2 is YENEEA. CDR3 nucleotides: TGTGCCAGCAGCCGCGGGAGGCTGGGGGAAAAACTGTTTTTT. Amino acid sequence: CASSRGRLGEKLFF.

The chain joins TRBV19 to TRBJ2-7; D is uncertain. This CDR3 is 13 amino acids long. The germline V gene encodes CDR1 LNHDA and CDR2 SQIVND (reference sequence). Trimming pared 8 bases from V and 0 bases from J, leaving 11 bases between. Here the CDR3 reads CASLGRDSYEQYF. Here the CDR3 DNA reads TGTGCCAGTCTGGGAAGGGACTCCTACGAGCAGTACTTC.

The rearrangement uses TRBV11-3 and TRBJ1-1; D gene unclear. The CDR3 has 15 amino acids. V gave up 5 bases and J gave up 2 bases, with 15 bases separating them. The V gene's germline CDR1 is SGHNT and CDR2 YENEEA. The CDR3 spells CASSTRRTRNTEAFF. As DNA, the CDR3 is TGTGCCAGCAGCACGCGACGGACCCGCAACACTGAAGCTTTCTTT.

The V call is TRBV11-3, the J call TRBJ2-3; D remains unclear. Germline assignment: CDR1 SGHNT and CDR2 YENEEA. CDR3 size: 14 residues. Deletions cut 0 bases from V and 5 bases from J, with 9 bases between. The CDR3 DNA follows: TGTGCCAGCAGCTTAGATTACGACGGAGATACGCAGTATTTT. This gives the protein CASSLDYDGDTQYF.

The CDR3 DNA follows: TGTGCCAGCAGCTTAGGGGTAGGACTAGCTCAAGAGACCCAGTACTTC. This translates into CASSLGVGLAQETQYF. The chain is built from TRBV11-2 and TRBJ2-5; TRBD2 matches 8 bases. Per the germline V gene, CDR1 is SGHAT and CDR2 is FQNNGV. The CDR3 runs 16 residues. The ends lost 1 base at V and 2 bases at J; junction bases unmatched: 6.

This chain uses TRBV4-1 with TRBJ1-3; D is perhaps TRBD1 (6 bases). V was trimmed by 2 bases and J by 0 bases, leaving 14 bases between them. The CDR3 length is 17 residues. Germline CDR1 MGHRA, CDR2 YSYEKL. CDR3 coding DNA: TGCGCCAGCAGCCAACCCCAGACAGGACGCTCTGGAAACACCATATATTTT. Its translation is CASSQPQTGRSGNTIYF.

The chain joins TRBV5-4 to TRBJ1-6, with D uncertain. Germline-derived CDR1 and CDR2 are SGHNT and YYREEE (reference sequence). Trimming shortened V by 4 bases and J by 1 base, and 18 bases separated the two germline ends. The CDR3 is 18 amino acids. For the CDR3, the DNA is TGTGCCAGCAGCGTGAGAGTTCGAGGGAGTTCCTATAATTCACCCCTCCACTTT. Its translation is CASSVRVRGSSYNSPLHF.

V is TRBV18 and J is TRBJ1-6; a possible D gene is TRBD1 (6 bases). The germline CDR1 and CDR2 sequences are KGHSH and LQKENI. The length of the CDR3 is 15 residues. Trimming stripped 4 bases from V and 7 bases from J, with 14 bases between. The DNA of the CDR3 is TGTGCCAGCTCACTAGGAGGGGGGGGCAATTCACCCCTCCACTTT. Translated: CASSLGGGGNSPLHF.

V is TRBV4-3 and J is TRBJ1-6, with D unclear. Trimming removed 0 bases from V and 9 bases from J, with 9 bases in between. CDR3 length: 14 amino acids. Looked up from germline, CDR1 is LGHNA and CDR2 is YSLEER. The CDR3 DNA follows: TGCGCCAGCAGCCAAGATATGGGTGCTTCACCCCTCCACTTT. It codes for CASSQDMGASPLHF.

The chain uses TRBV7-2 and TRBJ2-7, with TRBD2 identical over 11 bases. The CDR3 covers 16 residues. V shed 0 bases and J 2 bases; nucleotides not matched to a gene: 3. CDR1 and CDR2 from the germline V gene are SGHTA and FQGNSA. The CDR3 here is CASSLAHSGGAYEQYF. The CDR3 nucleotides are TGTGCCAGCAGCTTAGCGCATAGCGGGGGGGCCTACGAGCAGTACTTC.

The rearrangement uses TRBV2 and TRBJ1-1; unclear D gene. Per germline, CDR1 SNHLY and CDR2 FYNNEI. The CDR3 is 14 residues long. Trimming stripped 7 bases from V and 5 bases from J, with 17 bases between. This CDR3 reads CASNPGRPGTEAFF. The CDR3 DNA sequence: TGTGCCAGCAACCCGGGCCGCCCCGGGACTGAAGCTTTCTTT.

The chain couples TRBV4-3 to TRBJ1-4; a possible D gene is TRBD1 (6 bases). The CDR3 totals 16 residues. Germline V gives CDR1 LGHNA, CDR2 YSLEER. Trimming stripped 2 bases from V and 0 bases from J, with 10 bases between. CDR3 protein: CASSQRTAATNEKLFF. The DNA for the CDR3 is TGCGCCAGCAGCCAACGGACAGCCGCAACTAATGAAAAACTGTTTTTT.